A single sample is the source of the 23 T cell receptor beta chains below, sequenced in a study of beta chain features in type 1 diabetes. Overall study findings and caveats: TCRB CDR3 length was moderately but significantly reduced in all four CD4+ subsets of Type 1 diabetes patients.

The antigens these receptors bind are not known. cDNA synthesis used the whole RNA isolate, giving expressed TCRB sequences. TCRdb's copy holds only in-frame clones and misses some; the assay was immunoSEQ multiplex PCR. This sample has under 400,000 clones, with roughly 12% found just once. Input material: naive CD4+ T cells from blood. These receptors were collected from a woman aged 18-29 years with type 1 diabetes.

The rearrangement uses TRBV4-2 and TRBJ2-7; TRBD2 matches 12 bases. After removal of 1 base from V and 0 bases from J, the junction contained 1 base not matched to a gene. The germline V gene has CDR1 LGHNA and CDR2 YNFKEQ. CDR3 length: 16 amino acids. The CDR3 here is CASSQGLAGDSYEQYF. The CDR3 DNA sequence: TGTGCCAGCAGCCAAGGACTAGCGGGAGACTCCTACGAGCAGTACTTC.

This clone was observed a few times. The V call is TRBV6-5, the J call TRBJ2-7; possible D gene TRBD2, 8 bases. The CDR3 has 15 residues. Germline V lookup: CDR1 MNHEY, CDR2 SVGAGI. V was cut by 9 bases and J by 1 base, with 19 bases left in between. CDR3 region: CASQGGLAGSYEQYF. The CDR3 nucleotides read TGTGCCAGTCAGGGGGGGCTAGCGGGTTCCTACGAGCAGTACTTC.

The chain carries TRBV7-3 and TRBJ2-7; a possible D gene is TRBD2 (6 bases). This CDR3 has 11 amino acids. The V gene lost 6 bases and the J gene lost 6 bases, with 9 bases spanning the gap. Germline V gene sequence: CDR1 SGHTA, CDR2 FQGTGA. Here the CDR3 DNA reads TGTGCCAGCAGGTCCGGGGGCGAGCAGTACTTC. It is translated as CASRSGGEQYF.

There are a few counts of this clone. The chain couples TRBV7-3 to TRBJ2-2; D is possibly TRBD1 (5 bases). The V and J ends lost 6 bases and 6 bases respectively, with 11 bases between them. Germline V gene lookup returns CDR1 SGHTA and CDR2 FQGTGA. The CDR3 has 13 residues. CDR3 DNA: TGTGCCAGCAGACAAACAGGTTCCGGGGAGCTGTTTTTT. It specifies CASRQTGSGELFF.

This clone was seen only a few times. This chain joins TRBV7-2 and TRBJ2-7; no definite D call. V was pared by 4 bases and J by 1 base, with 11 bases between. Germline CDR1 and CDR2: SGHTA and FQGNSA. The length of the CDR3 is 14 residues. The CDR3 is CASSSRLASYEQYF. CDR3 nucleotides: TGTGCCAGCAGCTCTAGACTGGCTTCCTACGAGCAGTACTTC.

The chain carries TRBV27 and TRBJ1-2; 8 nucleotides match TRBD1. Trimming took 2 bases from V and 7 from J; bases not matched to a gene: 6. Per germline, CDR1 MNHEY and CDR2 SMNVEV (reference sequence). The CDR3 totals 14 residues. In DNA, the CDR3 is TGTGCCAGCAGTTTAGGGACAGGCCTCAGTGGCTACACCTTC. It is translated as CASSLGTGLSGYTF.

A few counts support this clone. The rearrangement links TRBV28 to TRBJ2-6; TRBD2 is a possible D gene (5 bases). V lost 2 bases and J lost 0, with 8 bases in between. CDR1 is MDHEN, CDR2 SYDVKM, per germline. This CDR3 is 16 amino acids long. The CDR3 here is CASSLLGASGANVLTF. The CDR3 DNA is TGTGCCAGCAGTTTACTGGGAGCCTCTGGGGCCAACGTCCTGACTTTC.

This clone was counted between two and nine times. The CDR3 reads CSVGGTQETQYF. As DNA, the CDR3 is TGCAGCGTTGGCGGAACTCAAGAGACCCAGTACTTC. The V and J genes are TRBV29-1 and TRBJ2-5; D remains unclear. The germline CDR1 and CDR2 sequences are SQVTM and ANQGSEA. The CDR3 covers 12 residues. Deletions cut 4 bases from V and 2 bases from J, with 8 bases between.

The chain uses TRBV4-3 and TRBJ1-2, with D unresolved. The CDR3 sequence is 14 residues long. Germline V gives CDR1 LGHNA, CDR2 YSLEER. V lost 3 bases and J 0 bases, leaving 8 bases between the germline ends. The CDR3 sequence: CASSQMAANYGYTF. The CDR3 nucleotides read TGCGCCAGCAGCCAGATGGCCGCTAACTATGGCTACACCTTC.

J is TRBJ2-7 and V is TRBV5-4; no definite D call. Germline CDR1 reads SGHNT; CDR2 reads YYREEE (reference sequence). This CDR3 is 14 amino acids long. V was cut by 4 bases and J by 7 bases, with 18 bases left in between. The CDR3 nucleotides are TGTGCCAGCAGCCAAGACCAGTTCCTGAGGGAGCAGTACTTC. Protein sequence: CASSQDQFLREQYF.

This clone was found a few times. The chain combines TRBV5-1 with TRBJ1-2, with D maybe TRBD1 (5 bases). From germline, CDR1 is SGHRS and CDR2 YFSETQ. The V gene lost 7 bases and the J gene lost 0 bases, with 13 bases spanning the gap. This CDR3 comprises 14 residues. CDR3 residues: CASRRSRANYGYTF. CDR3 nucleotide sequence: TGCGCCAGCCGCCGGAGCAGGGCTAACTATGGCTACACCTTC.

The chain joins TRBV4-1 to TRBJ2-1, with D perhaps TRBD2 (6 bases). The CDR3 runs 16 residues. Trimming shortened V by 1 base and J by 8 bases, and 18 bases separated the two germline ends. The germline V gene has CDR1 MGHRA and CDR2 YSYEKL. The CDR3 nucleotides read TGCGCCAGCAGCCAAGTGTCCGGACGGGAGTTTTATGAGCAGTTCTTC. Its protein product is CASSQVSGREFYEQFF.

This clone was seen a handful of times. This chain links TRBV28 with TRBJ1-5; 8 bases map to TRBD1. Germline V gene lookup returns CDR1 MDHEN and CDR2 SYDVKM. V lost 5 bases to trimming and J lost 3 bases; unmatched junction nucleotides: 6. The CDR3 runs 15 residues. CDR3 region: CASSAGGKVNQPQHF. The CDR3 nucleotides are TGTGCCAGCAGTGCAGGGGGCAAGGTCAATCAGCCCCAGCATTTT.

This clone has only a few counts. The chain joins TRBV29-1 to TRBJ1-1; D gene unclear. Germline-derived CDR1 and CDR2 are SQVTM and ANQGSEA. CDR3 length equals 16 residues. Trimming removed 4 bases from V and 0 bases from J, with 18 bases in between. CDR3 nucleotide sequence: TGCAGCGTTGTACTCTCTTTGAGCCGAATGAACACTGAAGCTTTCTTT. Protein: CSVVLSLSRMNTEAFF.

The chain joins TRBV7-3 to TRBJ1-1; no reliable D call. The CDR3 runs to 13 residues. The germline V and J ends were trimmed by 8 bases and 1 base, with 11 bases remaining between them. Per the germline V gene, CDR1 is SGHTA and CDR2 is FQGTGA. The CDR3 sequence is CASSLNKNTEAFF. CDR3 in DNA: TGTGCCAGCTCTCTGAACAAGAACACTGAAGCTTTCTTT.

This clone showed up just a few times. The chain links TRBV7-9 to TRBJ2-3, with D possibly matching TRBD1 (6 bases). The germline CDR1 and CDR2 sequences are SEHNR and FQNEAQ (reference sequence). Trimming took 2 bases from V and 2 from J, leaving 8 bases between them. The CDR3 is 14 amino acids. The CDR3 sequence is CASSLTGTTDTQYF. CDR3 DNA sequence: TGTGCCAGCAGCTTAACAGGGACCACAGATACGCAGTATTTT.

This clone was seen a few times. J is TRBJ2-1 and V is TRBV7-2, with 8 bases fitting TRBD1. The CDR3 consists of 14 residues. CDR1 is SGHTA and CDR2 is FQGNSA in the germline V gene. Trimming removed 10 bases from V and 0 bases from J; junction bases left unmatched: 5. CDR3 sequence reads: CANADRGSYNEQFF. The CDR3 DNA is TGTGCCAACGCCGACAGGGGCTCCTACAATGAGCAGTTCTTC.

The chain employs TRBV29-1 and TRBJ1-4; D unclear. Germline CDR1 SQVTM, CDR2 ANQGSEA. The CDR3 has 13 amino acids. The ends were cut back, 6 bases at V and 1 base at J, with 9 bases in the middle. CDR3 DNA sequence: TGCAGCGTCTCTTGGCTAACTAATGAAAAACTGTTTTTT. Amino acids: CSVSWLTNEKLFF.

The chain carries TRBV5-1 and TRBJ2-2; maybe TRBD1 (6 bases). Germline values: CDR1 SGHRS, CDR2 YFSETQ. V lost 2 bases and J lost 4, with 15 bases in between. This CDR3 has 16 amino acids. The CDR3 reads CASSLAAGQLTGELFF. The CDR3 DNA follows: TGCGCCAGCAGCTTAGCCGCCGGACAGCTCACCGGGGAGCTGTTTTTT.

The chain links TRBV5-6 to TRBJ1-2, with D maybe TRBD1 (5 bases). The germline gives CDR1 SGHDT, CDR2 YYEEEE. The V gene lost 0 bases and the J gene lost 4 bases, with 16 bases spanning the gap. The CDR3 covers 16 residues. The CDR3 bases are TGTGCCAGCAGCTTGGATGCAGGGAACTTGATCTATGGCTACACCTTC. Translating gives CASSLDAGNLIYGYTF.

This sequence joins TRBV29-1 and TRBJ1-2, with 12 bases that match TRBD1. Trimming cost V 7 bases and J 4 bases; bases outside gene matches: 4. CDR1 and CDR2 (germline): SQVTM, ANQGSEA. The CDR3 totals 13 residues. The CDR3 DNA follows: TGCAGCGGGGGACAGGGGGCAGTCTATGGCTACACCTTC. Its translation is CSGGQGAVYGYTF. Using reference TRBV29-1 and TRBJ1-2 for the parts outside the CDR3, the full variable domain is SAVISQKPSRDICQRGTSLTIQCQVDSQVTMMFWYRQQPGQSLTLIATANQGSEATYESGFVIDKFPISRPNLTFSTLTVSNMSPEDSSIYLCSGGQGAVYGYTFGSGTRLTVV.

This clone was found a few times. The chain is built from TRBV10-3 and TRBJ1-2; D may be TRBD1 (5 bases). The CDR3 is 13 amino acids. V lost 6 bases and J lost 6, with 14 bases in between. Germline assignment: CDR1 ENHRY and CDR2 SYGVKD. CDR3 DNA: TGTGCCATCAGAGCCGACAGTCCTGATGGCTACACCTTC. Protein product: CAIRADSPDGYTF.

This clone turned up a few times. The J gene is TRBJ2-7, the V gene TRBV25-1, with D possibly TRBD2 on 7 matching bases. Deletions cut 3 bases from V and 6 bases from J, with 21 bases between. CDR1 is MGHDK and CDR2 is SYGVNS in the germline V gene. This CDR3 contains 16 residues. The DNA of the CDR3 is TGTGCCAGCAGTGATTCCCGCGGGGGCAGGGTTAGCGAGCAGTACTTC. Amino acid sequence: CASSDSRGGRVSEQYF.